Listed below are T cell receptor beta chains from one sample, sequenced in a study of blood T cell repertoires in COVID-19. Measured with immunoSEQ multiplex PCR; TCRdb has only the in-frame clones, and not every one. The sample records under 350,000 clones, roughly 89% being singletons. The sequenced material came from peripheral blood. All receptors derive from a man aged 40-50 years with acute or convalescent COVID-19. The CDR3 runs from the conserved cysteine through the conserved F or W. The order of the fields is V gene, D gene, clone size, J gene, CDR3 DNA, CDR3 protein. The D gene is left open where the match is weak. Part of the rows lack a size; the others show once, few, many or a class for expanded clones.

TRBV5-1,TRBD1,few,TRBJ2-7,TGCGCCAGCAGCTTGACCTTGACAGGGAGCCACGAGCAGTACTTC,CASSLTLTGSHEQYF
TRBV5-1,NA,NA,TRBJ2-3,TGCGCCAGCAGCAAGGGACTCCAAGGCGTTTGCACAGATACGCAGTATTTT,CASSKGLQGVCTDTQYF
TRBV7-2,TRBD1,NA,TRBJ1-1,TGTGCCAGCAGCTGGGGACAGGGCAACACTGAAGCTTTCTTT,CASSWGQGNTEAFF
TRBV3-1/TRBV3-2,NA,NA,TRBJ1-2,TGTGCCAGCAGCCAAGGGTATTTGGTCAGCTATGGCTACACCTTC,CASSQGYLVSYGYTF
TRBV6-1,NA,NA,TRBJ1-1,TGTGCCAGCAGTGAGGGGGCCCACACTGAAGCTTTCTTT,CASSEGAHTEAFF
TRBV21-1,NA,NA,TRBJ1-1,TGTGCCAGCAGCAACACGGGACAGGGGGCGAGTCTCACTGAAGCTTTCTTT,CASSNTGQGASLTEAFF
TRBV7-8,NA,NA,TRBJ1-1,TGTGCCAGCAGCCCGTGGACAGTGAACACTGAAGCTTTCTTT,CASSPWTVNTEAFF
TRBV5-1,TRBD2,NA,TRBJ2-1,TGCGCCAGCAGCTTGGAGGCTAGCGGGGGCTTAGGAAAGTTCTTC,CASSLEASGGLGKFF
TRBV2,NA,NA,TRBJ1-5,TGTGCCAGCCAGCAGGGAGGACAGCCCCAGCATTTT,CASQQGGQPQHF
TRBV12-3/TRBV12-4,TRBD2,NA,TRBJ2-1,TGTGCCAGCAGTTGGGGGGGTTACAATGAGCAGTTCTTC,CASSWGGYNEQFF
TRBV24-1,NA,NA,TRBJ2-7,TGTGCCACCAGTGATAGTTGGGCCAGGGAAACCTCCGAGCAGTACTTC,CATSDSWARETSEQYF
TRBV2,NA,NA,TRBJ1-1,TGTGCCAGCAGTGTTCCGGGCACTGAAGCTTTCTTT,CASSVPGTEAFF
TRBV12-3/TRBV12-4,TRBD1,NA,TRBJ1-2,TGTGCCAGCAGTCGACAGGGGGCGCCTGGCTACACCTTC,CASSRQGAPGYTF
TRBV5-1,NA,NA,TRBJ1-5,TGCGCCAGCAGCTTGGCGGGTGGCAATCAGCCCCAGCATTTT,CASSLAGGNQPQHF
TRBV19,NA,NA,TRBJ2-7,TGTGCCAGTAGTATCTCTAAGGGGCGGTACGAGCAGTACTTC,CASSISKGRYEQYF
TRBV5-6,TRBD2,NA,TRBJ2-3,TGTGCCAGCAGCCCGGGAGGAGCTAGCACAGATACGCAGTATTTT,CASSPGGASTDTQYF
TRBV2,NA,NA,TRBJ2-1,TGTGCCAGCAGTGACAGGGTTACCTACAATGAGCAGTTCTTC,CASSDRVTYNEQFF
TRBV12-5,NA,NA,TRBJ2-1,TGTGCTAGTGGTTTGGCCCCAGCGTACTACAATGAGCAGTTCTTC,CASGLAPAYYNEQFF
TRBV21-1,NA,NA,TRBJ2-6,TGTGCCAGCAGCAAAAAGCGGCAGGGGCAAATCGATGGGGCCAACGTCCTGACTTTC,CASSKKRQGQIDGANVLTF
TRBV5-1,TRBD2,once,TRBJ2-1,TGCGCCAGCAGCGAGAGGACTAGCGGGGATACTGAGCAGTTCTTC,CASSERTSGDTEQFF
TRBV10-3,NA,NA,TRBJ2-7,TGTGCCATCAGTGAGTCGCTCAGCGCCTACGAGCAGTACTTC,CAISESLSAYEQYF
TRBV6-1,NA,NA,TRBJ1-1,TGTGCCAGCAGTGAACCGCCCGGTCCAGGGTCTGAAGCTTTCTTT,CASSEPPGPGSEAFF
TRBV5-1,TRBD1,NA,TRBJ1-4,TGCGCCAGCAGCGGGTCCGGGACAGCCGAGGAAAAACTGTTTTTT,CASSGSGTAEEKLFF
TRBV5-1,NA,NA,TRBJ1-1,TGCGCCAGCAGCCCCGGGTCTCAATTGAACACTGAAGCTTTCTTT,CASSPGSQLNTEAFF
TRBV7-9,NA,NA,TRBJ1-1,TGTGCCAGCAGCAAACAGGGAAACACTGAAGCTTTCTTT,CASSKQGNTEAFF
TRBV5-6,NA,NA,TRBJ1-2,TGTGCCAGCAGCCCGGGTCGCCGATGGGGCTACACCTTC,CASSPGRRWGYTF
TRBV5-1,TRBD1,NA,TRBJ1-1,TGCGCCAGCAGCACGGGGGACAGCGGGGCTTTCTTT,CASSTGDSGAFF
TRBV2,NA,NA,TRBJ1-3,TGTGCCAGCAGTGAGTCAGGGATTGGAAACACCATATATTTT,CASSESGIGNTIYF
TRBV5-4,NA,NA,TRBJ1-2,TGTGCCAGCAGCTTGGAAGCCTATGGCTACACCTTC,CASSLEAYGYTF
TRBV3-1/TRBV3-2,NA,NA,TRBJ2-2,TGTGCCAGCAGCCAATTAACTCTTAGCGACACCGGGGAGCTGTTTTTT,CASSQLTLSDTGELFF
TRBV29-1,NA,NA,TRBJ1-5,TGCAGCACACGGGACACAAATCAGCCCCAGCATTTT,CSTRDTNQPQHF
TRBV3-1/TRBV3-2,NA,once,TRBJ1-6,TGTGCCAGCAGTTCTATTACAGGGATGGTCTCCTATAATTCACCCCTCCACTTT,CASSSITGMVSYNSPLHF
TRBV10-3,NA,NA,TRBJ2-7,TGTGCCATCACGCCTGGGAGTAGCGGCCCTAAAATGTCGTCCTACGAGCAGTACTTC,CAITPGSSGPKMSSYEQYF
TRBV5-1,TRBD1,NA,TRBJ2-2,TGCGCCAGCAGTCCGCAGGGGGACGCGAACACCGGGGAGCTGTTTTTT,CASSPQGDANTGELFF
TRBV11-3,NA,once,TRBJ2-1,TGTGCCAGCAGCTTAGAGGCAGTACCCTACAATGAGCAGTTCTTC,CASSLEAVPYNEQFF
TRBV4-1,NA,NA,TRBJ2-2,TGCGCCAGCAGTGGGGGACACTCGAACACCGGGGAGCTGTTTTTT,CASSGGHSNTGELFF
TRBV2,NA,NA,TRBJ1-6,TGTGCCAGCAGGGGGGGGCCGGCGAGCTCCTATAATTCACCCCTCCACTTT,CASRGGPASSYNSPLHF
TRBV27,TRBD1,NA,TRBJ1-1,TGTGCCAGCAGGCGACAGGGGAGTGAAGCTTTCTTT,CASRRQGSEAFF
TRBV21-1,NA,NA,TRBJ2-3,TGTGCCAGCAGCAAACGCAGGGAACCAGATACGCAGTATTTT,CASSKRREPDTQYF
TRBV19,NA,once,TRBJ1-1,TGTGCCAGTAGTATTCGCCAGGCGAACACTGAAGCTTTCTTT,CASSIRQANTEAFF
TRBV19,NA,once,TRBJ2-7,TGTGCCAGTAGTATCCCCTTTACTAGCGAGCAGTACTTC,CASSIPFTSEQYF
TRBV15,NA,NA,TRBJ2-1,TGTGCCACCAGGAATGAGCCAGGCAACAATGAGCAGTTCTTC,CATRNEPGNNEQFF
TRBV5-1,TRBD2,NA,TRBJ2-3,TGCGCCAGCAGCTCCGGGACTAGGACAGATACGCAGTATTTT,CASSSGTRTDTQYF
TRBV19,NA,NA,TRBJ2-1,TGTGCCAGTAGTACGCGCGGGAACAGGGGAGGAGAGCAGTTCTTC,CASSTRGNRGGEQFF
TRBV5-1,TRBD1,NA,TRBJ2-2,TGCGCCAGCAGCTTGGACAGGGGAAACACCGGGGAGCTGTTTTTT,CASSLDRGNTGELFF
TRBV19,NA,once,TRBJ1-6,TGTGCCAGTAATGAGGGTCCTTCCAGCTCCTATAATTCACCCCTCCACTTT,CASNEGPSSSYNSPLHF
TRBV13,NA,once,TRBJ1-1,TGTGCCAGCAGCTTGCAGGCGTACACTGAAGCTTTCTTT,CASSLQAYTEAFF
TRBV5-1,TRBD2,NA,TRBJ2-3,TGCGCCAGCAGCTTGTTAGCGGGGGGGGCATCAGATACGCAGTATTTT,CASSLLAGGASDTQYF
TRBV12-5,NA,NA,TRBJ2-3,TGTGCTAGTGGTTCCCAAAGCACAGATACGCAGTATTTT,CASGSQSTDTQYF
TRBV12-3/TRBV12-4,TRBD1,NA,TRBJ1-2,TGTGCCAGTGGACAGGGGAATGGCTACACCTTC,CASGQGNGYTF